The sequence of this T cell receptor (beta chain) was determined in a study of a mutant IDH1 vaccine in newly diagnosed glioma (dated by TCRdb to about 2021). General notes on the study: Patients were given eight vaccinations, in weeks 1, 3, 5, 7, 11, 15, 19 and 23, which matched visits V03 through V10. Longitudinal TCRB deep sequencing was performed for about two dozen treated patients wherever samples were available for exploratory analyses. Prior to enrollment, standard therapy consisting of radiotherapy alone, temozolomide alone, or radiochemotherapy with temozolomide had been administered to patients, with the combination being received by most patients. Six visits were used for peripheral blood collection: V03 (baseline), V05, V07, V10, V12 and V13. Of the roughly 34 treated patients, about 60% were male and approximately 40% were female, and the mean age was 40.4 years. Vaccination began 4-6 weeks after radiotherapy alone, or alongside temozolomide cycles in the chemotherapy-containing groups. What the authors observed across the whole study: It was noted by the authors that analyses of patient blood samples could not be reproduced owing to sample limitations. Immune responses induced by the vaccine were seen in roughly 95% of patients across multiple MHC alleles. No apparent relationship was observed between pseudoprogression and alterations in the top peripheral T cell clonotypes detected by TCRB sequencing. Selection of PBMC samples for TCRB deep sequencing was based on availability.

Comments on this clone: Its cognate antigen has yet to be identified. The input lacks base qualities; no much larger clone sits a single base away.

What the time point label conveys for this sample: week 11, during vaccination. Every vaccine dose consisted of 300 ug of a 20-mer mutant IDH1 peptide in Montanide, administered subcutaneously together with topical imiquimod. Newly diagnosed WHO grade 3 or 4 IDH1-mutant astrocytomas showing loss of nuclear ATRX were present in the donors. The samples were drawn from NOA16, a multicentre, single-arm, open-label phase I trial in Germany that tested a mutant IDH1 peptide vaccine in humans for the first time. The DNeasy Blood and Tissue Kit was used to extract genomic DNA from EDTA blood for TCRB sequencing. The library relied on the immunoSEQ multiplex PCR assay. Rearranged TCR beta chain sequences were amplified with the hsTCRB Kit following the manufacturer's protocol. Sequencing of TCRB libraries was carried out on an Illumina MiSeq. The original pipeline was this. The proprietary platform of the kit vendor was used for demultiplexing, trimming and gene mapping. Held by TCRdb, this immuneACCESS table contains in-frame sequences only and omits some clones. Under half of the omission traces to an unresolved V gene where checked; the cause of the rest is unknown. V and J calls and clone size are copied from that table; D and trimming were computed from the DNA. The sample records about 21,000 clones, approximately 89% of which are singletons. In total, the top ten clones hold 4.5% to 6% of the sample.

The clonotype was recovered from a middle-aged woman with glioma. The sequenced sample was PBMCs, obtained from a glioma patient whose treatment included an IDH1 peptide vaccine.

The DNA sequence follows: TGTGCCAGCAGCTTAACCGGGGCTGAAGCTTTCTTT. This encodes CASSLTGAEAFF. The chain was built from TRBV6-5 and TRBJ1-1, with the identity of the D gene unclear. Its CDR3 holds 12 amino acids, cysteine through phenylalanine. The only DNA kept is the CDR3, 36 bases in frame from the first base. Taken from the germline V gene, the CDR1 and CDR2 loops are MNHEY and SVGAGI. Relative to germline, V is 6 bases shorter and J is 6 bases shorter, with 11 bases between their ends.